These T cell receptor beta chains were read from a single sample in a study of a mutant IDH1 vaccine in newly diagnosed glioma. Libraries were prepared by immunoSEQ multiplex PCR; TCRdb keeps only in-frame clonotypes and omits some of them. Of 55,000 to 65,000 clones in the sample, approximately 71% were seen once. Their antigens remain unidentified. This specimen was PBMCs, taken from a glioma patient whose treatment included an IDH1 peptide vaccine. The receptors derive from a man over 45 with glioma. The CDR3 runs from the conserved cysteine through the conserved F or W. D genes are given only for firm matches. Clone size is not always given. Where it is, it says once, few, many or a class for expanded clones.

clone size: few
V gene: TRBV4-2
D gene: TRBD2
J gene: TRBJ2-3
CDR3 DNA: TGTGCCAGCAGCCAAGATCAGACTAGCGGTACGCAGTATTTT
CDR3 protein: CASSQDQTSGTQYF

clone size: once
V gene: TRBV5-1
D gene: .
J gene: TRBJ1-1
CDR3 DNA: TGCGCCAGCAGCCCCCCGGGGAGGTGGAACACTGAAGCTTTCTTT
CDR3 protein: CASSPPGRWNTEAFF

clone size: .
V gene: TRBV6-5
D gene: .
J gene: TRBJ1-5
CDR3 DNA: TGTGCCAGCAGCCGAGGGCTCAATCAGCCCCAGCATTTT
CDR3 protein: CASSRGLNQPQHF

clone size: .
V gene: TRBV7-8
D gene: .
J gene: TRBJ1-3
CDR3 DNA: TGTGCCAGCAGCTTAGCCACAGACTCTGGAAACACCATATATTTT
CDR3 protein: CASSLATDSGNTIYF

clone size: .
V gene: TRBV27
D gene: TRBD2
J gene: TRBJ2-7
CDR3 DNA: TGTGCCAGCAGGAAATTGCTAGCGGGGGGTCCGAGCTCCTACGAGCAGTACTTC
CDR3 protein: CASRKLLAGGPSSYEQYF

clone size: .
V gene: TRBV18
D gene: .
J gene: TRBJ2-2
CDR3 DNA: TGTGCCAGCTCACCACGGTCCGGGGAGCTGTTTTTT
CDR3 protein: CASSPRSGELFF

clone size: .
V gene: TRBV14
D gene: TRBD1
J gene: TRBJ2-2
CDR3 DNA: TGTGCCAGCAGATCGGGACAGATCACCGGGGAGCTGTTTTTT
CDR3 protein: CASRSGQITGELFF

clone size: .
V gene: TRBV5-4
D gene: .
J gene: TRBJ2-5
CDR3 DNA: TGTGCCAGCAGCTTAGGGCCGTACCAAGAGACCCAGTACTTC
CDR3 protein: CASSLGPYQETQYF

clone size: .
V gene: TRBV5-1
D gene: .
J gene: TRBJ2-1
CDR3 DNA: TGCGCCAGCAGCTCCGGGGTAGGGGATGAGCAGTTCTTC
CDR3 protein: CASSSGVGDEQFF

clone size: .
V gene: TRBV19
D gene: TRBD1
J gene: TRBJ2-2
CDR3 DNA: TGTGCCAGTACCTCGGGACAGGGGACCGGGGAGCTGTTTTTT
CDR3 protein: CASTSGQGTGELFF

clone size: .
V gene: TRBV28
D gene: .
J gene: TRBJ2-1
CDR3 DNA: TGTGCCAGCAGTTCCTTTACAGGTAGCGACAATGAGCAGTTCTTC
CDR3 protein: CASSSFTGSDNEQFF

clone size: once
V gene: TRBV9
D gene: TRBD1
J gene: TRBJ2-1
CDR3 DNA: TGTGCCAGCAGCGTCAGGGACAGGGTTGATGAGCAGTTCTTC
CDR3 protein: CASSVRDRVDEQFF